The present T cell receptor (beta chain) was sequenced within a study of blood T cell repertoires in COVID-19. Repertoires were generated with immunoSEQ multiplex PCR, while TCRdb's copy carries only in-frame clones and drops some. The sample has some 65,000 clones; around four fifths are singletons. Germline values: CDR1 LNHDA, CDR2 SQIVND (reference sequence). The CDR3 length is 15 residues. Trimming cost V 4 bases and J 10 bases; bases outside gene matches: 9. The chain employs TRBV19 and TRBJ1-6, with 8 positions matching TRBD1. Material: peripheral blood. This receptor was obtained from a human donor in a cohort sampled during active COVID-19. The CDR3 loop reads CASSTRTGKESPLHF. As DNA, the CDR3 is TGTGCCAGTAGTACCCGGACAGGGAAGGAGTCACCCCTCCACTTT.